Below are 10 T cell receptor beta chains sequenced from a single sample in a study of T cell changes during pregnancy in multiple sclerosis. TCRdb keeps only in-frame clones here, not all; method: immunoSEQ multiplex PCR. The table has 20,000 or so clones, 86% seen once. Here the sequenced sample was CD8+ T cells from peripheral blood mononuclear cells, taken in the third trimester of pregnancy. Receptors were obtained from a female donor in good health, enrolled as a control in a pregnancy study.

This clone is medium-sized in the sample. The rearrangement joins TRBV5-6 to TRBJ2-7, with D perhaps TRBD1 (5 bases). Trimming shortened V by 2 bases and J by 5 bases, and 11 bases separated the two germline ends. The length of the CDR3 is 13 residues. Germline V gene data show CDR1 as SGHDT and CDR2 as YYEEEE. CDR3 nucleotide sequence: TGTGCCAGCAGCTTTCCTCAGGGTCACGAGCAGTACTTC. Translating it yields CASSFPQGHEQYF. Full variable domain (outside the CDR3, taken from reference TRBV5-6 and TRBJ2-7): DAGVTQSPTHLIKTRGQQVTLRCSPKSGHDTVSWYQQALGQGPQFIFQYYEEEERQRGNFPDRFSGHQFPNYSSELNVNALLLGDSALYLCASSFPQGHEQYFGPGTRLTVT.

This rearrangement joins TRBV7-3 to TRBJ1-1; D may be TRBD1 (5 bases). V lost 2 bases and J lost 5, with 9 bases in between. The CDR3 contains 13 residues. The V gene's germline CDR1 is SGHTA and CDR2 FQGTGA. The CDR3 nucleotides are TGTGCCAGCAGCTTATTACCAGGGACTGAAGCTTTCTTT. As protein: CASSLLPGTEAFF.

In this sample, this clone turned up once. The V call is TRBV5-1, the J call TRBJ2-2; 9 positions match TRBD2. CDR1 is SGHRS and CDR2 is YFSETQ in the germline V gene. J was trimmed by 5 bases and V by 3 bases; bases with no gene match: 17. The CDR3 spans 19 residues. Written as DNA, the CDR3 is TGCGCCAGCAGCTCAACCCTCTGGGCGGGGGGGCCCGAAACCGGGGAGCTGTTTTTT. It codes for CASSSTLWAGGPETGELFF.

The genes are TRBV4-1 and TRBJ2-5; D not certain. Germline CDR1 reads MGHRA; CDR2 reads YSYEKL. With 4 bases removed from V and 2 bases from J, the gap between germline ends came to 17 bases. The CDR3 extends over 16 amino acids. In nucleotides, the CDR3 is TGCGCCAGCAGCCGCCCCAAGGCAGGTGATCAAGAGACCCAGTACTTC. Translating it yields CASSRPKAGDQETQYF.

The rearrangement joins TRBV11-2 to TRBJ2-3, with 8 bases that match TRBD2. The V segment lost 3 bases and the J segment 2 bases; nucleotides outside the gene matches: 4. Germline lookup yields CDR1 SGHAT and CDR2 FQNNGV. There are 15 residues in the CDR3. The CDR3 coding sequence is TGTGCCAGCAGCTTCGGTAGCGGGGCCACAGATACGCAGTATTTT. Its protein product is CASSFGSGATDTQYF.

This clone showed up just a few times. This sequence joins TRBV4-2 and TRBJ2-4; 7 nucleotides line up with TRBD1. The germline CDR1 and CDR2 sequences are LGHNA and YNFKEQ. The V gene end was trimmed by 3 bases and the J gene end by 1 base; junction bases not matched to a gene: 9. This CDR3 has 17 amino acids. The CDR3, as DNA: TGTGCCAGCAGCCATCTACCGTCGGACAGGGCCAAAAACATTCAGTACTTC. Translating gives CASSHLPSDRAKNIQYF.

The chain recombines TRBV7-9 with TRBJ2-1; D gene uncertain. Germline V CDR1 and CDR2: SEHNR, FQNEAQ (reference sequence). V lost 4 bases and J 0 bases, leaving 10 bases between the germline ends. CDR3 size: 15 residues. CDR3 sequence (DNA): TGTGCCAGCAGCTCCGTCCTGAGCTCCTACAATGAGCAGTTCTTC. It codes for CASSSVLSSYNEQFF.

The genes are TRBV9 and TRBJ2-3, with D maybe TRBD1 (5 bases). Germline values: CDR1 SGDLS, CDR2 YYNGEE. The V end was cut by 2 bases, the J end by 6 bases, with 7 bases between. The CDR3 runs 12 residues. CDR3 amino acids: CASSVQGDTQYF. The CDR3 DNA is TGTGCCAGCAGCGTCCAGGGTGATACGCAGTATTTT.

The chain couples TRBV10-3 to TRBJ1-5, with a weak D call TRBD1 (5 bases). Germline loops: CDR1 ENHRY, CDR2 SYGVKD. V was clipped by 7 bases and J by 3 bases, with 13 bases between them. The CDR3 length is 14 residues. The CDR3 loop reads CAINEGGVNQPQHF. The CDR3 coding sequence is TGTGCCATCAACGAGGGAGGGGTCAATCAGCCCCAGCATTTT.

The chain links TRBV5-6 to TRBJ2-1; a weak D match, TRBD2 (6 bases). The CDR3 has 11 amino acids. CDR1 is SGHDT and CDR2 is YYEEEE in the germline V gene. The V gene lost 4 bases and the J gene lost 10 bases, with 9 bases spanning the gap. The CDR3 DNA is TGTGCCAGCAGCCTAGGAGGGGAGCAGTTCTTC. Translated: CASSLGGEQFF.